This passage covers 9 T cell receptor beta chains from one sample sequenced in a study of Graves' ophthalmopathy and Graves' hyperthyroidism. Amplification from RNA transcripts yielded the TCR beta CDR3 regions. HTBI primers were employed in first-round RT-PCR, then a second-round multiplex PCR followed. From the multiplex PCR reads, TCRdb called clonotypes with MiXCR, one entry per CDR3 protein. Here the sample spans approximately 160,000 distinct CDR3 sequences, just under 40% being singletons. Source material: peripheral blood. All receptors derive from a man in his thirties or forties with Graves' ophthalmopathy.

The rearrangement uses TRBV6-1 and TRBJ2-2, with TRBD1 as a possible D gene (6 bases). CDR1 and CDR2 from the germline V gene are MNHNS and SASEGT. This CDR3 has 14 amino acids. Trimming stripped 5 bases from V and 6 bases from J, with 13 bases between. For the CDR3, the DNA is TGTGCCAGCAGTATGACAGGACCGGCCGGGGAGCTGTTTTTT. Protein product: CASSMTGPAGELFF.

This clonotype appeared many times. The rearrangement joins TRBV28 to TRBJ2-5; D may match TRBD1 or TRBD2 (5 bases each). The V and J ends lost 5 bases and 0 bases respectively, with 16 bases between them. The CDR3 has 16 amino acids. The V gene's germline CDR1 is MDHEN and CDR2 SYDVKM. The CDR3, as DNA: TGTGCCAGCAGTCCCCCGGGCAGGGACGACCAAGAGACCCAGTACTTC. Residues: CASSPPGRDDQETQYF.

CDR3 nucleotide sequence: TGTGCCAGCAGTGAAGGGTCTAGCGTCGAGACCCAGTACTTC. This sequence encodes CASSEGSSVETQYF. The chain is built from TRBV6-1 and TRBJ2-5; D may be TRBD2 (6 bases). The CDR3 loop spans 14 amino acids. In germline, CDR1 is MNHNS, CDR2 SASEGT. Trimming cost V 1 base and J 5 bases, with 11 bases left between them.

This clonotype appeared a few times. The rearrangement joins TRBV11-2 to TRBJ1-6; D is perhaps TRBD1 (5 bases). The CDR3 is 15 amino acids. The V and J ends lost 5 bases and 9 bases respectively, with 17 bases between them. Germline V gene lookup returns CDR1 SGHAT and CDR2 FQNNGV. The CDR3 DNA reads TGTGCCAGCAGCGTCTGGGACGGTGTTACTTCACCCCTCCACTTT. As protein: CASSVWDGVTSPLHF.

This clonotype was detected only a few times. The V gene is TRBV6-2 or TRBV6-3, the J gene TRBJ2-7; possibly TRBD2 for D (6 bases). The germline V and J ends were trimmed by 8 bases and 3 bases, with 17 bases remaining between them. Germline lookup yields CDR1 MNHEY and CDR2 SVGEGT. CDR3 length: 14 residues. In nucleotides, the CDR3 is TGTGCCAGCTTCCACCCCGGGGGTAACTACGAGCAGTACTTC. Translating it yields CASFHPGGNYEQYF.

This chain uses TRBV7-9 with TRBJ2-1; D unclear. The CDR3 length is 13 residues. Germline assignment: CDR1 SEHNR and CDR2 FQNEAQ (reference sequence). V was trimmed by 5 bases and J by 4 bases, leaving 9 bases between them. CDR3 sequence: CASSPIAYNEQFF. In nucleotides, the CDR3 is TGTGCCAGCAGCCCAATTGCATACAATGAGCAGTTCTTC.

This clonotype was recorded many times. The chain is built from TRBV6-5 and TRBJ1-1; D is unresolved. Germline lookup yields CDR1 MNHEY and CDR2 SVGAGI. The V end was cut by 1 base, the J end by 1 base, with 19 bases between. The CDR3 sequence is 18 residues long. The CDR3 is CASSYYLGKAEPNTEAFF. The DNA of the CDR3 is TGTGCCAGCAGTTACTACCTAGGGAAGGCTGAACCGAACACTGAAGCTTTCTTT.

The genes are TRBV28 and TRBJ2-5, with TRBD1 as a possible D gene (5 bases). Germline CDR1 reads MDHEN; CDR2 reads SYDVKM. The CDR3 loop spans 15 amino acids. With 4 bases removed from V and 2 bases from J, the gap between germline ends came to 14 bases. The CDR3 region has the DNA TGTGCCAGCAGTTCCCTAGGACATGGACAAGAGACCCAGTACTTC. This encodes CASSSLGHGQETQYF.

This clonotype occurred many times. The rearrangement uses TRBV5-6 and TRBJ1-1, with D unclear. This CDR3 contains 14 residues. Trimming stripped 3 bases from V and 3 bases from J, with 12 bases between. CDR1 SGHDT and CDR2 YYEEEE come from the germline V gene. The CDR3 protein is CASSYFSEDTEAFF. In nucleotides, the CDR3 is TGTGCCAGCAGCTATTTTTCTGAGGACACTGAAGCTTTCTTT.